The present T cell receptor beta chain was sequenced within a study of cytomegalovirus exposure and HLA in healthy donors. Study results and caveats: Reports showed the classifier diagnosing cytomegalovirus status with high specificity and sensitivity. First-cohort TCR clusters were later found to tend to co-occur in the approximately 110 validation repertoires. Most TCR sequences were seen very rarely across donors, but some public TCRs occurred in many.

Clones were read by immunoSEQ multiplex PCR, and TCRdb kept only the in-frame ones, dropping some. The sample consists of 300,000 to 400,000 clones, 80% to 90% of them appearing once. Germline V CDR1 and CDR2: MNHNS, SASEGT. The V and J ends lost 5 bases and 5 bases respectively, with 18 bases between them. This CDR3 has 15 residues. From the roughly 110-subject validation cohort, which was separate from the roughly 700-subject first cohort, the donors were drawn. Comment on this clone: Its antigen is as yet unknown.

The TCR sequence derives from a woman younger than 35 in good health and CMV-seronegative. The rearrangement links TRBV6-1 to TRBJ2-5, with TRBD2 as a possible D gene (6 bases). The sequencing sample was made of PBMCs. CDR3 nucleotide sequence: TGTGCCAGCAGTCTGCCGGGACTCCCGGAGGAGACCCAGTACTTC. Translated, it gives CASSLPGLPEETQYF.